This T cell receptor beta chain was documented in a study of CD8+ T cells in alopecia areata. Across the study: The study gave tofacitinib for 6 to 18 months, then 6 months off drug.

It was cDNA, reverse transcribed from extracted RNA, that served as the sequencing template. This table comes from immunoSEQ multiplex PCR, and its TCRdb copy is limited to in-frame clones, with some not included. The sample consists of around 97,000 clones, approximately 84% of them appearing once. Treatment given: oral pan-JAK inhibitor, 5-10 mg twice daily. Losses at the gene ends were 6 bases for V and 1 base for J; bases not matched to a gene: 3. From germline, CDR1 is LGHNT and CDR2 FRNRAP. This CDR3 is built from 15 residues. The sequence was obtained from a human donor with alopecia areata. The sample was CD8+ T cells sorted from blood, taken at week 34, from a patient treated with tofacitinib. This chain joins TRBV12-5 and TRBJ2-3, with TRBD2 matching 11 bases. Written as DNA, the CDR3 is TGTGCTAGTGGCTTAGCGGGGGGGGGCACAGATACGCAGTATTTT. It encodes CASGLAGGGTDTQYF.